Listed here are 8 T cell receptor beta chains from one sample, sequenced in a study of identical twins. In TCRdb, the 5' RACE reads were re-called with MiXCR into one record per CDR3 protein. The sample lists a few hundred thousand distinct CDR3 sequences, about 18% occurring once. Sequencing input: naive T cells sorted from blood. These TCRs come from a man aged 50-60 years in good health.

In regard to this clonotype: At one boundary the junction diverges from the germline segment, which might be a read error. The chain recombines TRBV28 with TRBJ1-1; D unresolved. Germline V gene data show CDR1 as MDHEN and CDR2 as SYDVKM. There are 15 residues in the CDR3. The CDR3 nucleotides read TGTGCCAGCAGTTTAATTGGCAGGTTAGACACTAAAGCTTTCTTT. Its translation is CASSLIGRLDTKAFF. The full variable domain, in which reference TRBV28 and TRBJ1-1 provide the parts outside the CDR3, is DVKVTQSSRYLVKRTGEKVFLECVQDMDHENMFWYRQDPGLGLRLIYFSYDVKMKEKGDIPEGYSVSREKKERFSLILESASTNQTSMYLCASSLIGRLDTKAFFGQGTRLTVV.

J is TRBJ2-3 and V is TRBV19, with TRBD1 matching over 8 bases. The J segment lost 2 bases and the V segment lost 3 bases, leaving 1 base of the junction unmatched. This CDR3 has 14 residues. Per germline, CDR1 LNHDA and CDR2 SQIVND (reference sequence). The CDR3 nucleotides are TGTGCCAGTAGTATGGGACAGGTCACAGATACGCAGTATTTT. Its protein product is CASSMGQVTDTQYF.

As to this clonotype: It may be a read error: a sequence one base away is much more abundant. The rearrangement uses TRBV12-3 or TRBV12-4 and TRBJ2-7, with D perhaps matching TRBD1 (7 bases). The V end was cut by 8 bases, the J end by 3 bases, with 20 bases between. The CDR3 consists of 15 residues. As DNA, the CDR3 is TGTGCCAGCGGCCCCCAGGGGGGTCCTGACTACGAGCAGTACTTC. Its protein product is CASGPQGGPDYEQYF.

This clonotype was seen at least ten times. CDR3 region: CSPQDRDRGIYEQYF. The CDR3 DNA sequence: TGCAGTCCGCAAGACCGGGACAGGGGGATCTACGAGCAGTACTTC. The chain recombines TRBV20-1 with TRBJ2-7, with TRBD1 matching 11 bases. Germline CDR1 reads DFQATT; CDR2 reads SNEGSKA (reference sequence). The CDR3 is 15 residues long. V dropped 8 bases and J dropped 3; count of bases not matched to a gene: 12.

V and J are TRBV5-1 and TRBJ2-7, with D tentatively TRBD1 (5 bases). V was cut by 2 bases and J by 6 bases, with 12 bases left in between. CDR1 and CDR2 from the germline V gene are SGHRS and YFSETQ. This CDR3 comprises 13 residues. CDR3 nucleotide sequence: TGCGCCAGCAGCTTAGGGGCTACGGTCGAGCAGTACTTC. Its translation is CASSLGATVEQYF.

This clonotype was observed a handful of times. The chain joins TRBV11-1 to TRBJ2-1, with D maybe TRBD1 (6 bases). CDR1 and CDR2 (germline): SGHAT, FQDESV (reference sequence). Trimming stripped 3 bases from V and 8 bases from J, with 8 bases between. This CDR3 has 12 residues. The CDR3 here is CASSFRQDEQFF. The CDR3 nucleotides are TGTGCCAGCAGCTTTCGACAGGATGAGCAGTTCTTC.

The chain employs TRBV6-1 and TRBJ2-3, with D perhaps TRBD1 (5 bases). V dropped 5 bases and J dropped 6 bases, with 12 bases sitting between them. The CDR3 covers 13 residues. Germline values: CDR1 MNHNS, CDR2 SASEGT. The CDR3 nucleotides read TGTGCCAGCAGTATCAACCGACAGGATACGCAGTATTTT. Translating it yields CASSINRQDTQYF.

This chain uses TRBV29-1 with TRBJ2-7, with TRBD1 matching over 7 bases. Germline V gene lookup returns CDR1 SQVTM and CDR2 ANQGSEA. The CDR3 extends over 12 amino acids. V gave up 8 bases and J gave up 4 bases; unmatched junction bases: 8. CDR3 bases: TGCAGCATTTCCCAGGGGGAGTACGAGCAGTACTTC. It codes for CSISQGEYEQYF.